This TCR beta chain was profiled in a study of synovial regulatory T cells in juvenile arthritis. Donors were 11 juvenile idiopathic arthritis patients with active disease. Germline V gene sequence: CDR1 MNHNS, CDR2 SASEGT. The CDR3 sequence is 15 residues long. No DNA sequence was recorded. Sequencing used immunoSEQ multiplex PCR; TCRdb keeps in-frame clones, though not all of them. The sample holds 9,000 to 10,000 clones. The chain couples TRBV6-1 to TRBJ2-2; TCRdb names TRBD2, which stays unverified in the absence of DNA. The clonotype comes from a donor aged 2-35 years with juvenile idiopathic arthritis. Sequencing was done on a sample of Treg cells from blood. Subset reported: remaining (HLA-DR-negative) circulating blood Treg cells. The CDR3 loop is CASKSGGMGTGELFF.